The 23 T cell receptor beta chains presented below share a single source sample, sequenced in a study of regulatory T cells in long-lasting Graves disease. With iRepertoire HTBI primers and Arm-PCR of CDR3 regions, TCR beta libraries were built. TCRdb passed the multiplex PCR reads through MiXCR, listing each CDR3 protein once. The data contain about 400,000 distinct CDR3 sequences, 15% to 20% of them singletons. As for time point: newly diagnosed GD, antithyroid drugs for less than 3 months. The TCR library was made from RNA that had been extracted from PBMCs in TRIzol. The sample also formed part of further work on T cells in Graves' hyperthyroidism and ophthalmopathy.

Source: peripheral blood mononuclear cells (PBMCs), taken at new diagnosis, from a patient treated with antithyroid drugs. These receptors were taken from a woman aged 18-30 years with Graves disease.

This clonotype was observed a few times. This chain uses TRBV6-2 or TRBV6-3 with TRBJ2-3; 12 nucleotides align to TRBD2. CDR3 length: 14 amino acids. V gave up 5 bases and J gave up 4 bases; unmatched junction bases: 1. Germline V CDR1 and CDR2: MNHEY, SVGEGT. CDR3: CASSGLAGPDTQYF. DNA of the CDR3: TGTGCCAGCAGTGGACTAGCGGGACCAGATACGCAGTATTTT.

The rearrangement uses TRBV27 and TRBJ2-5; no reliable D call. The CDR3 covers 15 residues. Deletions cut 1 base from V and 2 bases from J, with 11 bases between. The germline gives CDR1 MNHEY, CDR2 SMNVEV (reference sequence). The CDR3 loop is CASSLYRAGQETQYF. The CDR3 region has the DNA TGTGCCAGCAGTTTATACCGGGCAGGACAAGAGACCCAGTACTTC.

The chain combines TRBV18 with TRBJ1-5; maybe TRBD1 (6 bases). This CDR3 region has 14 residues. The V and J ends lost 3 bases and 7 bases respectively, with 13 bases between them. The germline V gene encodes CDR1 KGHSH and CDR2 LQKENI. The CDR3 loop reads CASSPTGPSQPQHF. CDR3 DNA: TGTGCCAGCTCACCGACAGGACCCTCACAGCCCCAGCATTTT.

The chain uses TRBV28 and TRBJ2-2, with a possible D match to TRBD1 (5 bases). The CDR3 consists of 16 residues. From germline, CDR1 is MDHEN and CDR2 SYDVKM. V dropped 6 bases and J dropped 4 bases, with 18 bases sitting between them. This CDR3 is CASSPIGAETTGELFF. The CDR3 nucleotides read TGTGCCAGCAGCCCGATTGGGGCGGAAACCACCGGGGAGCTGTTTTTT.

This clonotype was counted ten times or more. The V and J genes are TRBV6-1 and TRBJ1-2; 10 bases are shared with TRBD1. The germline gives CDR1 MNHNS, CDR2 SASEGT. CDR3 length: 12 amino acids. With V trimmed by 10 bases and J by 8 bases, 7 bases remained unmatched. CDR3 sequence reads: CATRQGAWGYTF. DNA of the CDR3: TGTGCCACCCGACAGGGGGCGTGGGGCTACACCTTC.

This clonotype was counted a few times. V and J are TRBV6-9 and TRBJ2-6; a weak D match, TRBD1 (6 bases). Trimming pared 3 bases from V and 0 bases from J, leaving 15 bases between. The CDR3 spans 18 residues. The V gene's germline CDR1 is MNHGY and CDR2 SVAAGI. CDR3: CASSYYLGQSSGANVLTF. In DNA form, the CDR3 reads TGTGCCAGCAGTTACTATTTAGGACAGAGCTCTGGGGCCAACGTCCTGACTTTC.

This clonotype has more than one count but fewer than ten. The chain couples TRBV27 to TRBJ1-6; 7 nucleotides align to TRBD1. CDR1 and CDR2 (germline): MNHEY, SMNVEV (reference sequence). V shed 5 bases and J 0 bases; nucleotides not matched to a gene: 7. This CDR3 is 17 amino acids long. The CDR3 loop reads CASSVQGVSSYNSPLHF. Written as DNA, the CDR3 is TGTGCCAGCAGTGTTCAGGGGGTCAGCTCCTATAATTCACCCCTCCACTTT.

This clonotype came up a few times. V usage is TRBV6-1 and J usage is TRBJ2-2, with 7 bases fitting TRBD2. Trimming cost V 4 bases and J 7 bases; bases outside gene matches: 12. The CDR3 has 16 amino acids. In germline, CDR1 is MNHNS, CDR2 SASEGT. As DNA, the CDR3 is TGTGCCAGCAGTGTGGGCGGGAGTTTTATCTACGGGGAGCTGTTTTTT. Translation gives CASSVGGSFIYGELFF.

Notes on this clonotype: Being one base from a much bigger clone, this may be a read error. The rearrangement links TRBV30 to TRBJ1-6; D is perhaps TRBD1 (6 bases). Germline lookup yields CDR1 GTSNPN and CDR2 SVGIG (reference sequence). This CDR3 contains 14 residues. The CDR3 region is CAWTVGTKNSPPHF. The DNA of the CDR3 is TGTGCCTGGACGGTGGGGACAAAGAATTCACCCCCCCACTTT.

The CDR3 DNA reads as TGCAGTGCTAGGGGACTAGACCACTACGAGCAGTACTTC. It translates to CSARGLDHYEQYF. This chain joins TRBV20-1 and TRBJ2-7, with 8 bases aligning to TRBD2. V shed 3 bases, J shed 3 bases, and the junction held 4 bases outside the gene matches. Germline assignment: CDR1 DFQATT and CDR2 SNEGSKA (reference sequence). CDR3 size: 13 residues.

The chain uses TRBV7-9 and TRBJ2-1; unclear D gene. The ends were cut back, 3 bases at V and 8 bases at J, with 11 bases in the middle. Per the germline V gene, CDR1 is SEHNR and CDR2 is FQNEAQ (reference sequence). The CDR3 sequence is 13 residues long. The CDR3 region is CASSFERGDEQFF. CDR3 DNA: TGTGCCAGCAGCTTCGAACGCGGCGATGAGCAGTTCTTC.

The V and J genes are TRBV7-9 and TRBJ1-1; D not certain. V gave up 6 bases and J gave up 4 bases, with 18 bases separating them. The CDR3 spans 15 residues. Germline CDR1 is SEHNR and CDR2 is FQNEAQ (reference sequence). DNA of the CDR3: TGTGCCAGCAGTCGAAGATCCACAGAAGGCACTGAAGCTTTCTTT. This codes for CASSRRSTEGTEAFF.

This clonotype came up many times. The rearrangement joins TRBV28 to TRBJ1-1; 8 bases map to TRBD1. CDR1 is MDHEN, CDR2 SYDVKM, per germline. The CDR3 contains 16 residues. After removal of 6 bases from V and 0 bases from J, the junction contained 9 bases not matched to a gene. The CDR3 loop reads CASSPMTGDMNTEAFF. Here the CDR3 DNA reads TGTGCCAGCAGCCCCATGACAGGGGATATGAACACTGAAGCTTTCTTT.

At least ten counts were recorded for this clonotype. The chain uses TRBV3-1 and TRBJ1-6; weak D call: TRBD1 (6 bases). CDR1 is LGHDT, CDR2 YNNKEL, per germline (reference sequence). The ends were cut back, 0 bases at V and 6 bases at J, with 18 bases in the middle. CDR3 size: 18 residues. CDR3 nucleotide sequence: TGTGCCAGCAGCCAAGATTCTGGTTCGGGAGGGGGTAATTCACCCCTCCACTTT. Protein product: CASSQDSGSGGGNSPLHF. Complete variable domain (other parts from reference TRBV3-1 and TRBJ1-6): DTAVSQTPKYLVTQMGNDKSIKCEQNLGHDTMYWYKQDSKKFLKIMFSYNNKELIINETVPNRFSPKSPDKAHLNLHINSLELGDSAVYFCASSQDSGSGGGNSPLHFGNGTRLTVT.

In nucleotides, the CDR3 is TGTGCCAGCAGCTTTGAAGGCAGGGGAACGTCACCCCTCCACTTT. Its protein is CASSFEGRGTSPLHF. The chain uses TRBV7-9 and TRBJ1-6; D might be TRBD1 (6 bases). Per the germline V gene, CDR1 is SEHNR and CDR2 is FQNEAQ (reference sequence). This CDR3 region has 15 residues. V gave up 3 bases and J gave up 10 bases, with 16 bases separating them.

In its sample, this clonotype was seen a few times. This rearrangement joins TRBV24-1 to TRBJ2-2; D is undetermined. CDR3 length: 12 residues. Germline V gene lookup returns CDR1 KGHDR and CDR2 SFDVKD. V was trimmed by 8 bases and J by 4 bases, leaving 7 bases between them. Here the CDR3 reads CATTDATGELFF. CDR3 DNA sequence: TGTGCCACCACGGACGCCACCGGGGAGCTGTTTTTT.

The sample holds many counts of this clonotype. CDR3 DNA: TGCAGTGCTAGCGGGACAGGGGGCACAGATACGCAGTATTTT. Translating it yields CSASGTGGTDTQYF. The chain couples TRBV20-1 to TRBJ2-3; 10 nucleotides align to TRBD1. Trimming took 3 bases from V and 1 from J; bases not matched to a gene: 1. The CDR3 covers 14 residues. Germline CDR1 reads DFQATT; CDR2 reads SNEGSKA (reference sequence).

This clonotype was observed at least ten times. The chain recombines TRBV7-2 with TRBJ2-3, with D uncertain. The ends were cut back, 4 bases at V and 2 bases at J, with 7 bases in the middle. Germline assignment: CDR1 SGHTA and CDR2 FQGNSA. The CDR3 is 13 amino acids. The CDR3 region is CASSSFFTDTQYF. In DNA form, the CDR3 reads TGTGCCAGCAGCTCTTTTTTCACAGATACGCAGTATTTT.

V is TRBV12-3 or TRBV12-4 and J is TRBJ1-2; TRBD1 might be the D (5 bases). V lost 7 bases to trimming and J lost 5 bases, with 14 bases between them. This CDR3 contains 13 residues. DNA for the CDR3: TGTGCCAGCATTAGGAGGGGCGAGTATGGCTACACCTTC. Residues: CASIRRGEYGYTF.

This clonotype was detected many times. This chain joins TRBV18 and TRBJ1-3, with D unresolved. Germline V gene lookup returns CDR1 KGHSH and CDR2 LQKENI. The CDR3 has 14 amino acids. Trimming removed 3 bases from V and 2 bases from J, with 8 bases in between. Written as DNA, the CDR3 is TGTGCCAGCTCACCGGTGGAAACTGGAAACACCATATATTTT. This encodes CASSPVETGNTIYF.

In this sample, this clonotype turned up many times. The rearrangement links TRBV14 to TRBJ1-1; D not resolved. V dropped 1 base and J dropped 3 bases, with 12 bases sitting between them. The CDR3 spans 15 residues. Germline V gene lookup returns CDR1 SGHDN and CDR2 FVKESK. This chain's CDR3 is CASSQVGKEDTEAFF. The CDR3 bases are TGTGCCAGCAGCCAAGTAGGGAAGGAGGACACTGAAGCTTTCTTT.

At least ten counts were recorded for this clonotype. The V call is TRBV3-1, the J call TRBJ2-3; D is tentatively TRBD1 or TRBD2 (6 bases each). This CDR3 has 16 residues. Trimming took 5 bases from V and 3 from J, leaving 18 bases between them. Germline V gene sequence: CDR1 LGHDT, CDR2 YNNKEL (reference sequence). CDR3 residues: CASSNLGGTGTDTQYF. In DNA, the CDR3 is TGTGCCAGCAGCAACCTAGGGGGGACGGGAACAGATACGCAGTATTTT.

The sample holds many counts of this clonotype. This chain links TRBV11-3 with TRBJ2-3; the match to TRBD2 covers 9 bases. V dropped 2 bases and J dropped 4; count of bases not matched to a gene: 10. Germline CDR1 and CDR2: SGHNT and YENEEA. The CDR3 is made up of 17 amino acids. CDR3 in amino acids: CASSLYRGRGGADTQYF. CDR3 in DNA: TGTGCCAGCAGCTTATATCGCGGGAGGGGGGGCGCAGATACGCAGTATTTT.